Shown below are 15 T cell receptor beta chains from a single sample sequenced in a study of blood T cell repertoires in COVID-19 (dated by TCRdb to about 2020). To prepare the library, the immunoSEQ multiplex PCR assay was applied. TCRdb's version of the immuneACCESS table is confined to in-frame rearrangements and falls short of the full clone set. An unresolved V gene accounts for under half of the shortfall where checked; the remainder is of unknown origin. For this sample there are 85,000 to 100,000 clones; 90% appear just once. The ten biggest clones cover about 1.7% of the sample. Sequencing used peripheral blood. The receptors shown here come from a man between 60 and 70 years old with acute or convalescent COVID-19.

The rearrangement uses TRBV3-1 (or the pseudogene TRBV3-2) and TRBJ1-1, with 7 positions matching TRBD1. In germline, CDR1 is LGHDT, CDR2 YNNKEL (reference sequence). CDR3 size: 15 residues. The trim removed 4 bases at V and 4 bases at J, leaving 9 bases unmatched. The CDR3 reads CASSPRQGKFTEAFF. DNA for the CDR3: TGTGCCAGCAGCCCCCGACAGGGTAAGTTCACTGAAGCTTTCTTT.

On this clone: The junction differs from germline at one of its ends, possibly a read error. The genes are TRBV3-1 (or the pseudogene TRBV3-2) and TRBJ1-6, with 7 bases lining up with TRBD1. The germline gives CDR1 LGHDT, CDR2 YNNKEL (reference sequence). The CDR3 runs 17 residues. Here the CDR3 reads CASSQDVGTVYSSPLHF. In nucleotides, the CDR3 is TGTGCCAGCAGCCAAGACGTAGGGACAGTCTATAGTTCACCCCTCCACTTT.

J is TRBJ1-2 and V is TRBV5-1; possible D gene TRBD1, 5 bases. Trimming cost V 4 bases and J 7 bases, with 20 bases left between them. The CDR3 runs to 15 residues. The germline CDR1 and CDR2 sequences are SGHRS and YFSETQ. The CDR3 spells CASSGGTAFSLGYTF. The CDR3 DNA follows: TGCGCCAGCAGCGGGGGGACGGCTTTTTCACTTGGCTACACCTTC.

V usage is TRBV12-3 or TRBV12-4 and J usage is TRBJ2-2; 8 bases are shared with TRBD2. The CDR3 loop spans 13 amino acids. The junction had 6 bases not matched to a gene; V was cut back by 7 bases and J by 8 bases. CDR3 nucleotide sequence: TGTGCCAGCAACCCGGGGGGGCTAGGGGAGCTGTTTTTT. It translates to CASNPGGLGELFF.

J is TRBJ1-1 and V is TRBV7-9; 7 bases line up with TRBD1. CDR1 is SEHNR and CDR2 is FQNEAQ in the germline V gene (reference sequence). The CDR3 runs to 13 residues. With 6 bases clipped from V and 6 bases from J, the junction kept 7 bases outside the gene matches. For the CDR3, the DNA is TGTGCCAGCAGTCGCAGGGGGAGCGCTGAAGCTTTCTTT. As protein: CASSRRGSAEAFF.

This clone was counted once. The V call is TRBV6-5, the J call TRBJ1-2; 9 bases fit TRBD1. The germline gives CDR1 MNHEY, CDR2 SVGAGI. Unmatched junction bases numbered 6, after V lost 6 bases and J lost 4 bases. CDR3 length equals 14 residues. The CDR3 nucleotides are TGTGCCAGCAGGGGACAGGGTCCCCTCTATGGCTACACCTTC. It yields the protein CASRGQGPLYGYTF.

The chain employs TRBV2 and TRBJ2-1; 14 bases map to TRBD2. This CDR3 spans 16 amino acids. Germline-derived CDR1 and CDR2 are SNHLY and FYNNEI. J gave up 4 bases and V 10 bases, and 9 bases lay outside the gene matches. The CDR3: CATGLAGENPYNEQFF. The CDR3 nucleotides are TGTGCCACGGGACTAGCGGGGGAAAACCCTTACAATGAGCAGTTCTTC.

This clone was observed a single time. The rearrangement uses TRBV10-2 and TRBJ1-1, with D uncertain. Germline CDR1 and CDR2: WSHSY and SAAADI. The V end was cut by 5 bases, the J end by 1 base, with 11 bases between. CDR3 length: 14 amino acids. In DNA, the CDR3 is TGCGCCAGCAGTCCTGGGCTATGGAACACTGAAGCTTTCTTT. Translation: CASSPGLWNTEAFF.

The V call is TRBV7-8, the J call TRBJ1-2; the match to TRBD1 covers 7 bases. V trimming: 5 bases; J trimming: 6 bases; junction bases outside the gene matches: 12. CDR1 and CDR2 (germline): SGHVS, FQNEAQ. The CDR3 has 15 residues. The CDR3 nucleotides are TGTGCCAGCAGCCCGTACCGGGACAGCTTTGATGGCTACACCTTC. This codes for CASSPYRDSFDGYTF. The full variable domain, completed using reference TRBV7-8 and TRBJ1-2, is GAGVSQSPRYKVAKRGQDVALRCDPISGHVSLFWYQQALGQGPEFLTYFQNEAQLDKSGLPSDRFFAERPEGSVSTLKIQRTQQEDSAVYLCASSPYRDSFDGYTFGSGTRLTVV.

The CDR3 DNA sequence: TGTGCCAGCAGTTACTGGGGACAAAACACTGAAGCTTTCTTT. It is translated as CASSYWGQNTEAFF. The chain uses TRBV6-5 and TRBJ1-1; D possibly corresponds to TRBD1 (6 bases). The V end was cut by 1 base, the J end by 2 bases, with 8 bases between. Germline V gives CDR1 MNHEY, CDR2 SVGAGI. The CDR3 extends over 14 amino acids.

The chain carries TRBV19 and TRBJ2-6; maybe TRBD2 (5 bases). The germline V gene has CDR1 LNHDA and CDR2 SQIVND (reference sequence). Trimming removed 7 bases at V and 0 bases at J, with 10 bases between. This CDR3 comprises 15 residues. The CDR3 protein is CASTHRDSGANVLTF. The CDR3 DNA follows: TGTGCCAGTACCCACCGGGACTCTGGGGCCAACGTCCTGACTTTC. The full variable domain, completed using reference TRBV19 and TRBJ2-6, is DGGITQSPKYLFRKEGQNVTLSCEQNLNHDAMYWYRQDPGQGLRLIYYSQIVNDFQKGDIAEGYSVSREKKESFPLTVTSAQKNPTAFYLCASTHRDSGANVLTFGAGSRLTVL.

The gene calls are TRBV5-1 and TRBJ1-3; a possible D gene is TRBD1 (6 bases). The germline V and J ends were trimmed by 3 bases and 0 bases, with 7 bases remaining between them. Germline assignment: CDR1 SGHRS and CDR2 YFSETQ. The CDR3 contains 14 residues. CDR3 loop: CASSWDNSGNTIYF. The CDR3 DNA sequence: TGCGCCAGCAGCTGGGACAACTCTGGAAACACCATATATTTT.

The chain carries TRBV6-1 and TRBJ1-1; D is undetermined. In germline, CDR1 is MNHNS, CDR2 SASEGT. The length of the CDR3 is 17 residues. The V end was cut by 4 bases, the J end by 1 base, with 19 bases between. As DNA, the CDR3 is TGTGCCAGCAGTGGCCAGCGGGGTCGAATTCAGAACACTGAAGCTTTCTTT. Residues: CASSGQRGRIQNTEAFF.

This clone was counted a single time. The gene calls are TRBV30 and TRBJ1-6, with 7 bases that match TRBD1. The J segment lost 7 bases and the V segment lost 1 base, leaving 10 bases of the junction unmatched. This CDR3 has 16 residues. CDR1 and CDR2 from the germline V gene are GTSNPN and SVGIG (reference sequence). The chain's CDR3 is CAWSALSGQVNSPLHF. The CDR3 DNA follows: TGTGCCTGGAGTGCCCTCTCCGGACAGGTCAATTCACCCCTCCACTTT.

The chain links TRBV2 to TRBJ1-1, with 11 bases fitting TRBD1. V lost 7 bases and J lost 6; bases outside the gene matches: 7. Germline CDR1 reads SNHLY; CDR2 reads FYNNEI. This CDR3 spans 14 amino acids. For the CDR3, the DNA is TGTGCCAGCATTCCCGGGACAGGGGGGGCTGAAGCTTTCTTT. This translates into CASIPGTGGAEAFF.